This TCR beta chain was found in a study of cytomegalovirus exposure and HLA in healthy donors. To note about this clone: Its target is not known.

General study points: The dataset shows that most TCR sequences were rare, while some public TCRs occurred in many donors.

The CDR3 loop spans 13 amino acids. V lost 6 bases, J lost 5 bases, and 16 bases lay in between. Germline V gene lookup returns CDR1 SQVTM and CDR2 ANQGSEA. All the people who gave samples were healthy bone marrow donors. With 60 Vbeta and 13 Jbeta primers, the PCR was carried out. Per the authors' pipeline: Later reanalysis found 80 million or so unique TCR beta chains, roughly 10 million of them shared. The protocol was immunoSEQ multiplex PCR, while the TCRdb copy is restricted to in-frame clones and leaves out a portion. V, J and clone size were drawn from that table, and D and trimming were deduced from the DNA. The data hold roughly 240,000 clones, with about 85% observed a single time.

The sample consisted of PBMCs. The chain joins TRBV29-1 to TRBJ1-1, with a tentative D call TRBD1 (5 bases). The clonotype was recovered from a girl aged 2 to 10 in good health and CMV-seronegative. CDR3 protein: CSVTGRGRTEAFF. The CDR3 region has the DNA TGCAGCGTGACTGGAAGGGGCAGAACTGAAGCTTTCTTT.